Sequencing of this TCR beta chain was carried out in a study of shared clonotypes between healthy human individuals. Across the whole study: Donors had three CD4 naive, three CD4 memory, two CD8 naive and one CD8 memory plate apiece.

Naive CD8 populations comprised CD45RO-negative cells positively selected for CCR7, excluding terminally differentiated effector memory CD45RA+ cells. V was clipped by 0 bases and J by 3 bases, with 13 bases between them. This CDR3 has 16 residues. The germline CDR1 and CDR2 sequences are MGHRA and YSYEKL. Study-level points and caveats: The naive CD4 repertoires of a handful of donors were compared, and approximately 5% of clonotypes were shared. Limited genetic and exposure-history diversity came from having few donors.

On this clone: What it binds is not known.

Template for every sorted-subset replicate PCR totaled around 210 ng DNA, roughly 30,000 T cell genomes. Assay: immunoSEQ multiplex PCR; the TCRdb copy retains only in-frame clones and omits some. This sample carries about 2.2 million clones, about 94% of them seen once, and the ten largest clones take approximately 1.7%. The clonotype comes from a man younger than 30 in good health. Some clones in this sample may be carry-over from other donors' samples. This rearrangement joins TRBV4-1 to TRBJ2-3; a possible D gene is TRBD1 (5 bases). Sample: naive CD8+ T cells from PBMCs. CDR3: CASSQEGPLLTDTQYF. The DNA for the CDR3 is TGCGCCAGCAGCCAAGAGGGGCCTTTATTGACAGATACGCAGTATTTT.